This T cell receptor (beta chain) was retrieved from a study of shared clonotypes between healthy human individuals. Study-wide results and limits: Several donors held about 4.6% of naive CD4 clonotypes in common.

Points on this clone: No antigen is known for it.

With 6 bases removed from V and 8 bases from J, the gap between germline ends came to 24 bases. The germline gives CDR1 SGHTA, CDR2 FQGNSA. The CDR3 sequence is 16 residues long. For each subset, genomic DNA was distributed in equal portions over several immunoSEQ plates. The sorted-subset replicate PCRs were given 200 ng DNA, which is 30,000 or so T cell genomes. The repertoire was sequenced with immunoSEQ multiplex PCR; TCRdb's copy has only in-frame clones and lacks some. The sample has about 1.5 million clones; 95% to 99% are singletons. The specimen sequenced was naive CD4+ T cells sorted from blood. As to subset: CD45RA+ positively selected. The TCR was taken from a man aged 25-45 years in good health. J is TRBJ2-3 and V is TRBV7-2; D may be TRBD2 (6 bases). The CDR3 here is CASRPSWASEGGTQYF. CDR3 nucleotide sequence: TGTGCCAGCAGACCCTCTTGGGCTTCAGAGGGAGGTACGCAGTATTTT.